The source of this TCR beta chain is a study of T cell responses to AZD1222 COVID-19 vaccine (dated by TCRdb to 2020 to 2023). Notes on the research overall: A total of under 250 trial participants underwent TCR sequencing, of whom some 200 had received two doses of AZD1222 and 26 had received two doses of the MenACWY control vaccine. Trial participants were enrolled into age subgroups of 18-55, 56-69 and 70-plus years, which contained around 150, 29 and 61 TCR-sequenced participants, respectively.

The time point label corresponds to: about 28 days (+/-7) after the second vaccine dose. AZD1222 recipients whose second dose came at about 4 weeks and those whose second dose came at about 12 weeks were combined into one group, since spike-specific TCR depth and breadth did not differ between the two schedules. Vaccinee samples were obtained from the UK trials COV001 and COV002, which included a single-blind randomized controlled phase 2/3 trial of AZD1222 (ChAdOx1 nCoV-19) in healthy adults. For TCRbeta chain sequencing, PBMC samples from trial participants were taken at day 0 and at day 28 after the second dose. Overall study results and their limits: Nearly half of unique spike-specific TCRs reportedly recognized epitopes outside regions mutated in the B.1.351 and B.1.1.7 variants. Participants were mostly white British, with more females than males. The authors suggested clonal diversity may have been underestimated. A significant rise in spike-specific TCR breadth and depth was observed after two AZD1222 doses relative to day 0 and relative to MenACWY recipients. The whole spike protein was spanned by vaccine-associated CD4 TCRs, and dominant responses were seen in regions 160-218 and 743-854. Conclusions about previously exposed vaccinees were limited because only six AZD1222 recipients were SARS-CoV-2 seropositive at baseline. Because no day 14 peak-response samples were available, the repertoires could be characterized only after the peak T cell response. In the small 56-69-year group, the increase in depth fell short of significance, most likely because of low power.

The junction shows trimming of 4 bases on V and 7 bases on J, plus 10 bases between the germline ends. The cysteine opens and the phenylalanine closes a CDR3 of 12 amino acids. CDR3 DNA is the only sequence kept; it has 36 bases, read in frame from the first base. Per the germline V gene, SGHAT is the CDR1 and FQNNGV is the CDR2. Concerning this clone itself: What antigen it recognizes has not been identified. Per-base qualities were not stored, and no clone one base away is much larger.

The CDR3 regions of human TCRbeta chains were analyzed by immunosequencing. Per the original workflow: Repertoire TCRs were matched against a reference library of SARS-CoV-2-specific TCRs generated with the MIRA antigen-specificity platform. Breadth was defined as the fraction of unique TCRs that were SARS-CoV-2-associated. Depth was defined as the fraction of total T cells that were SARS-CoV-2-associated. Using the MIRA data, every spike-specific TCR was mapped to the spike region that the TCR reacted to and assigned to either a CD4 or a CD8 class. Log10-transformed breadth and depth values were compared by one-way ANOVA with Sidak's multiple comparisons tests. TCRdb mirrors the immuneACCESS table, restricted to in-frame sequences. Some clones are absent from its copies; in checked studies, under half trace to an unresolved V gene, and the reason for the others is unknown. The V and J calls and clone size were taken over from that table, and D and trimming were inferred from the DNA. This sample holds tens of thousands of clones; 88% were observed only once. Of the sample, about 7% is held by the ten largest clones.

The source material was peripheral blood, sampled 28 days after the second AZD1222 dose. The TCR comes from an adult who received the AZD1222 COVID-19 vaccine. The sequence is built from TRBV11-2 and TRBJ1-1, and perhaps TRBD1 as D gene, on 5 matching bases. The nucleotide sequence reads TGTGCCAGCAGCTCCGGAGGGGTTGAAGCTTTCTTT. It translates as CASSSGGVEAFF.